The source of this TCR beta chain is a study of blood T cell repertoires in COVID-19. The assay was immunoSEQ multiplex PCR, and TCRdb's table has in-frame clones only and misses some. The sample contains about 230,000 clones, over 80% of which appear only once. CDR3 length equals 17 residues. Trimming pared 1 base from V and 5 bases from J, leaving 18 bases between. Germline CDR1 and CDR2: SGDLS and YYNGEE. Material: peripheral blood. This rearrangement joins TRBV9 to TRBJ2-2; the D gene is possibly TRBD2 (7 bases). The receptor comes from an older woman with active or convalescent COVID-19. The CDR3 DNA is TGTGCCAGCAGCGTAAGGGGAGGGGGTCCCAATACCGGGGAGCTGTTTTTT. Translated, it gives CASSVRGGGPNTGELFF.